This is a list of T cell receptor beta chains from one sample in a study of patients and donors after allogeneic stem cell transplantation. TCRdb independently ran MiXCR on the RT-PCR reads; one entry per CDR3 protein. The table records under 170,000 distinct CDR3 sequences, 37% of them present only once. Sequenced: blood, either unsorted or a sorted T cell fraction (not recorded which). The source of these receptors is a human donor who was either an allogeneic HSCT recipient or a stem cell or donor lymphocyte infusion donor (not recorded which). It is not recorded whose cells these are; they may come from a transplant donor. Both conserved end residues are part of each CDR3. D genes are given only for firm matches. A row's size may be missing; if present it is once, few, many or a size class.

V	J	size	D	DNA	CDR3
TRBV6-5	TRBJ1-5	.	.	TGTGCCAGCAGCAGGGGTGCCAATCAGCCCCAGCATTTT	CASSRGANQPQHF
TRBV10-3	TRBJ1-1	few	.	TGTGCCATCAGTGAGTCGGGGCAGGGAAGGCGCACTGAAGCTTTCTTT	CAISESGQGRRTEAFF
TRBV5-1	TRBJ1-1	many	.	TGCGCCAGCAGCTCGACAGGCGCCGAAGCTTTCTTT	CASSSTGAEAFF
TRBV4-3	TRBJ1-2	.	TRBD1	TGCGCCAGCAGCCACAGTCCCGGACAGGGTGAAGAATATGGCTACACCTTC	CASSHSPGQGEEYGYTF
TRBV7-9	TRBJ1-1	.	.	TGTGCCAGCAGCTACTCCGAGGTGAACACTGAAGCTTTCTTT	CASSYSEVNTEAFF
TRBV6-5	TRBJ2-5	.	.	TGTGCCAGCAGTTATGAGGAGACCCAGTACTTC	CASSYEETQYF
TRBV5-1	TRBJ1-2	.	.	TGCGCCAGCAGCCCCTTCGGACAGTGGGGCTACACCTTC	CASSPFGQWGYTF
TRBV12-3/TRBV12-4	TRBJ1-2	.	.	TGTGCCAGCAGTTTCTCAAGGGCGTCGATCTATGGCTACACCTTC	CASSFSRASIYGYTF
TRBV4-3	TRBJ2-7	.	TRBD1	TGCGCCAGCAGCCAAGATCGGGACAGCTTCGGTTCCGAGCAGTACTTC	CASSQDRDSFGSEQYF
TRBV12-3/TRBV12-4	TRBJ2-2	.	.	TGTGCCAGCAGTCCTAGGGGGGGCGTCACCGGGGAGCTGTTTTTT	CASSPRGGVTGELFF
TRBV6-6	TRBJ2-3	.	TRBD2	TGTGCCAGCAGTTACTCGGGACTAGCGGCTAGCACAGATACGCAGTATTTT	CASSYSGLAASTDTQYF
TRBV7-2	TRBJ1-3	.	.	TGTGCCAGCAGCTACCACAGGTCTGGAAACACCATATATTTT	CASSYHRSGNTIYF
TRBV6-5	TRBJ2-2	.	TRBD2	TGTGCCAGCAGTTTGGTGACTAGCGGGGGCACCGGGGAGCTGTTTTTT	CASSLVTSGGTGELFF
TRBV12-3/TRBV12-4	TRBJ2-2	few	.	TGTGCCAGCAGTTTTCGGGTCGGCACCGGGGAGCTGTTTTTT	CASSFRVGTGELFF
TRBV29-1	TRBJ1-4	few	.	TGCAGCGTTGAAGATCGGAATGAAAAACTGTTTTTT	CSVEDRNEKLFF
TRBV12-3/TRBV12-4	TRBJ1-2	.	.	TGTGCCAGCAGTTCCTCGCCAGGGGCAAGCTACACCTTC	CASSSSPGASYTF
TRBV20-1	TRBJ1-3	.	.	TGCAGTGCTAGTTGGGCGCCTGGAAACACCATATATTTT	CSASWAPGNTIYF
TRBV10-3	TRBJ1-1	.	TRBD1	TGTGCCATCAGTGATACACAGGGGTGGACTGAAGCTTTCTTT	CAISDTQGWTEAFF
TRBV28	TRBJ1-6	few	.	TGTGCCAGCAGGTCGTTGGAGGGGGGCAATCGTTCACCCCTCCACTTT	CASRSLEGGNRSPLHF
TRBV7-2	TRBJ2-1	.	.	TGTGCCAGCAGCTCTCTTCCGGGGGACTACAATGAGCAGTTCTTC	CASSSLPGDYNEQFF
TRBV4-2	TRBJ1-5	.	.	TGTGCCAGCAGCCAAGAGAGAGAAGTAAATCAGCCCCAGCATTTT	CASSQEREVNQPQHF
TRBV6-2/TRBV6-3	TRBJ2-3	few	.	TGTGCCAGCAGTTTTGGGACGGCCCTGGATACGCAGTATTTT	CASSFGTALDTQYF
TRBV6-6	TRBJ1-5	.	.	TGTGCCAGCAGTTACCTCGATGGGGGACGACAGCCCCAGCATTTT	CASSYLDGGRQPQHF
TRBV28	TRBJ2-5	.	.	TGTGCCAGCAGGATTGGGAGTCCCAAGGAGACCCAGTACTTC	CASRIGSPKETQYF
TRBV15	TRBJ2-1	.	TRBD1	TGTGCCACCAGCCCTCAGGGGGAGTCCTACAATGAGCAGTTCTTC	CATSPQGESYNEQFF
TRBV2	TRBJ1-5	.	.	TGTGCCAGCAGTGGTGATGAGACGGCAGGGGATCAGCCCCAGCATTTT	CASSGDETAGDQPQHF
TRBV29-1	TRBJ1-6	.	.	TGCAGCGTTGCGGACTACCGGGGCTCACCCCTCCACTTT	CSVADYRGSPLHF
TRBV28	TRBJ1-5	.	TRBD1	TGTGCCAGTACGGGACAGACCGGCAATCAGCCCCAGCATTTT	CASTGQTGNQPQHF
TRBV4-2	TRBJ2-7	.	TRBD2	TGTGCCAGCAGTAAAGGGTCTAGCGGCGAGCAGTACTTC	CASSKGSSGEQYF
TRBV5-1	TRBJ2-6	.	.	TGCGCCAGCAGCTTGGAGGCCCCGATCTCTGGGGCCAACGTCCTGACTTTC	CASSLEAPISGANVLTF
TRBV20-1	TRBJ2-2	.	TRBD2	TGCAGTGCTAGTGGAGGACTAGCGGGAATCGGGGAGCTGTTTTTT	CSASGGLAGIGELFF
TRBV27	TRBJ1-4	.	.	TGTGCCAGCAGTTTACCAGGCCAAGGCGAAAAACTGTTTTTT	CASSLPGQGEKLFF
TRBV12-3/TRBV12-4	TRBJ1-2	.	.	TGTGCCAGCATCCTTTACGATAACTATGGCTACACCTTC	CASILYDNYGYTF
TRBV7-9	TRBJ2-2	.	.	TGTGCCAGCAGCTTAGAAGGTACTACGAACACCGGGGAGCTGTTTTTT	CASSLEGTTNTGELFF
TRBV6-2/TRBV6-3	TRBJ2-2	.	.	TGTGCCAGCAGTACACTGGTCGGGGAGCTGTTTTTT	CASSTLVGELFF